Each of the 32 T cell receptor beta chains below was sequenced from the same sample in a study of lymphopenia after photon versus proton radiotherapy. Here immunoSEQ multiplex PCR was the method, and the copy in TCRdb shows in-frame clones only, minus some. The data hold about 70,000 clones, with about 90% observed a single time. The sample consisted of peripheral blood, taken from a patient treated with photon-based radiotherapy. The source is a woman aged 40 to 49 with cholangiocarcinoma.

This chain uses TRBV5-1 with TRBJ2-7; TRBD1 agrees at 7 bases. After removal of 4 bases from V and 5 bases from J, the junction contained 3 bases not matched to a gene. CDR1 SGHRS and CDR2 YFSETQ come from the germline V gene. CDR3 length: 12 residues. CDR3 sequence (DNA): TGCGCCAGCAGCGAACAGGGGAACGAGCAGTACTTC. Translating it yields CASSEQGNEQYF.

V and J are TRBV25-1 and TRBJ1-1; D ambiguous. The V gene's germline CDR1 is MGHDK and CDR2 SYGVNS. The CDR3 is made up of 13 amino acids. V lost 9 bases and J 5 bases, leaving 16 bases between the germline ends. The CDR3 DNA is TGTGCCAGTACCGGGGTGGGAGCGACTGAAGCTTTCTTT. Translation gives CASTGVGATEAFF.

This chain connects TRBV27 to TRBJ2-5, with D perhaps being TRBD1 or TRBD2 (6 bases each). The germline V and J ends were trimmed by 4 bases and 4 bases, with 16 bases remaining between them. The CDR3 totals 15 residues. CDR1 and CDR2 (germline): MNHEY, SMNVEV (reference sequence). The CDR3 DNA is TGTGCCAGCAGTTCAAGAGGGGGGAGACCAGAGACCCAGTACTTC. This encodes CASSSRGGRPETQYF.

V is TRBV19 and J is TRBJ2-1; 8 bases agree with TRBD2. The CDR3 loop spans 16 amino acids. J was trimmed by 2 bases and V by 7 bases; bases with no gene match: 10. Germline V gives CDR1 LNHDA, CDR2 SQIVND (reference sequence). The DNA for the CDR3 is TGTGCCAGTACCCCGGGGGGGACACTGACCTACAATGAGCAGTTCTTC. Its translation: CASTPGGTLTYNEQFF.

The V call is TRBV28, the J call TRBJ1-2; 8 bases fit TRBD1. The CDR3 covers 13 residues. V trimming: 10 bases; J trimming: 8 bases; junction bases outside the gene matches: 12. Germline V CDR1 and CDR2: MDHEN, SYDVKM. For the CDR3, the DNA is TGTGCCACCCCGGGACAGGTGTTAGGGGGCTACACCTTC. This encodes CATPGQVLGGYTF.

V is TRBV28 and J is TRBJ1-2, with 10 positions matching TRBD1. V shed 8 bases and J 7 bases; nucleotides not matched to a gene: 13. The CDR3 has 15 residues. Germline assignment: CDR1 MDHEN and CDR2 SYDVKM. Here the CDR3 reads CASCRQGASGFGYTF. Here the CDR3 DNA reads TGTGCCAGCTGCCGACAGGGGGCATCGGGCTTTGGCTACACCTTC.

J is TRBJ1-1 and V is TRBV7-8, with 8 bases identical to TRBD1. Per germline, CDR1 SGHVS and CDR2 FQNEAQ. After removal of 4 bases from V and 3 bases from J, the junction contained 4 bases not matched to a gene. The length of the CDR3 is 14 residues. The CDR3 DNA reads as TGTGCCAGCAGCTACTTGGACAGGGACACTGAAGCTTTCTTT. Amino acid sequence: CASSYLDRDTEAFF.

This rearrangement joins TRBV11-1 to TRBJ2-7, with a possible D match to TRBD2 (5 bases). This CDR3 has 14 residues. The ends were cut back, 2 bases at V and 0 bases at J, with 8 bases in the middle. Germline-derived CDR1 and CDR2 are SGHAT and FQDESV (reference sequence). The CDR3 sequence is CASSLIGSSYEQYF. CDR3 bases: TGTGCCAGCAGCTTAATTGGGAGCTCCTACGAGCAGTACTTC.

In this sample, this clone turned up once. The rearrangement uses TRBV5-1 and TRBJ2-1; possibly TRBD1 or TRBD2 for D (5 bases each). Germline-derived CDR1 and CDR2 are SGHRS and YFSETQ. V was pared by 1 base and J by 7 bases, with 21 bases between. This CDR3 contains 17 residues. CDR3 loop: CASSLLPTPGTLNEQFF. CDR3 bases: TGCGCCAGCAGCTTGTTACCGACCCCCGGGACCCTTAATGAGCAGTTCTTC.

J is TRBJ1-2 and V is TRBV30; D not certain. From germline, CDR1 is GTSNPN and CDR2 SVGIG (reference sequence). This CDR3 comprises 12 residues. V dropped 3 bases and J dropped 0 bases, with 5 bases sitting between them. The CDR3 DNA is TGTGCCTGGAGCGGGACTAACTATGGCTACACCTTC. It translates to CAWSGTNYGYTF.

V and J are TRBV10-1 and TRBJ1-1, with TRBD1 matching over 9 bases. The CDR3 spans 15 residues. Germline CDR1 is WNHNN and CDR2 is SYGVQD (reference sequence). The V and J ends lost 0 bases and 2 bases, in that order; junction bases with no gene match: 1. The CDR3 nucleotides are TGCGCCAGCAGTGAGTCGGGACAGGGAAACACTGAAGCTTTCTTT. It specifies CASSESGQGNTEAFF.

This sequence joins TRBV4-3 and TRBJ2-1; D might be TRBD1 or TRBD2, each matching 5 bases. The CDR3 extends over 15 amino acids. Germline V gene lookup returns CDR1 LGHNA and CDR2 YSLEER. V lost 2 bases to trimming and J lost 7 bases, with 15 bases between them. The CDR3 spells CASSQLGTGRNEQFF. The CDR3 coding sequence is TGCGCCAGCAGCCAATTAGGGACCGGACGGAATGAGCAGTTCTTC.

This chain links TRBV5-1 with TRBJ2-5; TRBD1 matches at 8 bases. This CDR3 has 14 amino acids. Looked up from germline, CDR1 is SGHRS and CDR2 is YFSETQ. With 4 bases clipped from V and 2 bases from J, the junction kept 4 bases outside the gene matches. The CDR3 DNA sequence: TGCGCCAGCAGCCCGGGACAGGCGCAAGAGACCCAGTACTTC. It translates to CASSPGQAQETQYF.

The CDR3 loop reads CASSSREETQYF. DNA for the CDR3: TGTGCCAGCAGTTCTAGGGAAGAGACCCAGTACTTC. The V and J genes are TRBV6-5 and TRBJ2-5; D is undetermined. Germline lookup yields CDR1 MNHEY and CDR2 SVGAGI. The CDR3 length is 12 residues. The V and J ends lost 4 bases and 3 bases respectively, with 6 bases between them.

The chain joins TRBV6-1 to TRBJ1-3, with D unclear. The CDR3 spans 14 residues. Germline assignment: CDR1 MNHNS and CDR2 SASEGT. V gave up 4 bases and J gave up 0 bases, with 7 bases separating them. CDR3 loop: CASSGEFSGNTIYF. As DNA, the CDR3 is TGTGCCAGCAGTGGAGAATTCTCTGGAAACACCATATATTTT.

The V call is TRBV29-1, the J call TRBJ1-2, with D uncertain. The CDR3 runs 10 residues. V was cut by 6 bases and J by 12 bases, with 14 bases left in between. Germline lookup yields CDR1 SQVTM and CDR2 ANQGSEA. The CDR3 here is CSVLEDRHTF. CDR3 coding DNA: TGCAGCGTCCTGGAGGATCGCCACACCTTC.

V is TRBV18 and J is TRBJ2-6; D ambiguous. This CDR3 has 18 residues. The V end was cut by 0 bases, the J end by 4 bases, with 16 bases between. CDR1 and CDR2 from the germline V gene are KGHSH and LQKENI. The CDR3 spells CASSPPTGQVAGANVLTF. Written as DNA, the CDR3 is TGTGCCAGCTCACCACCGACCGGCCAGGTCGCCGGGGCCAACGTCCTGACTTTC.

The CDR3, as DNA: TGTGCCAGCAGTTTAGGACGAACCTATAGCACAGATACGCAGTATTTT. Translating it yields CASSLGRTYSTDTQYF. J is TRBJ2-3 and V is TRBV27; D uncertain. Trimming left V 2 bases short and J 0 bases short, with 12 bases between. The germline V gene encodes CDR1 MNHEY and CDR2 SMNVEV (reference sequence). This CDR3 region has 16 residues.

In this sample, this clone turned up a few times. The chain is built from TRBV5-4 and TRBJ2-6; no clear D. CDR3 size: 18 residues. V shed 0 bases and J shed 0 bases, with 13 bases lying between them. Germline lookup yields CDR1 SGHNT and CDR2 YYREEE (reference sequence). The CDR3 nucleotides read TGTGCCAGCAGCTTGGGTGTAAGCTCGTCCTCTGGGGCCAACGTCCTGACTTTC. Translating gives CASSLGVSSSSGANVLTF.

This chain uses TRBV18 with TRBJ2-7, with D perhaps matching TRBD2 (5 bases). The CDR3 consists of 13 residues. Germline V lookup: CDR1 KGHSH, CDR2 LQKENI. With 5 bases removed from V and 5 bases from J, the gap between germline ends came to 13 bases. The CDR3 bases are TGTGCCAGCTCATCGGGGTGGAAGGACGAGCAGTACTTC. This gives the protein CASSSGWKDEQYF.

The V and J genes are TRBV15 and TRBJ2-5; D is unclear. Germline V gene lookup returns CDR1 LNHNV and CDR2 YYDKDF (reference sequence). The CDR3 totals 12 residues. The V gene lost 1 base and the J gene lost 5 bases, with 5 bases spanning the gap. CDR3 in amino acids: CATSRGVETQYF. The CDR3, as DNA: TGTGCCACCAGCAGAGGGGTTGAGACCCAGTACTTC.

The chain is built from TRBV7-9 and TRBJ2-7; D uncertain. This CDR3 contains 12 residues. Germline CDR1 is SEHNR and CDR2 is FQNEAQ (reference sequence). Trimming took off 6 bases at V and 4 bases at J, with 10 bases between the two ends. CDR3 bases: TGTGCCAGCAGTTCTCCCAATTACGAGCAGTACTTC. Translated: CASSSPNYEQYF.

The rearrangement joins TRBV6-5 to TRBJ2-7; D gene unclear. CDR3 length equals 13 residues. Looked up from germline, CDR1 is MNHEY and CDR2 is SVGAGI. Trimming shortened V by 5 bases and J by 2 bases, and 10 bases separated the two germline ends. CDR3 residues: CASSQGRTYEQYF. CDR3 DNA: TGTGCCAGCAGTCAAGGACGGACCTACGAGCAGTACTTC.

The V and J genes are TRBV7-2 and TRBJ2-2; the match to TRBD2 covers 11 bases. Unmatched junction bases numbered 6, after V lost 5 bases and J lost 4 bases. Per germline, CDR1 SGHTA and CDR2 FQGNSA. The CDR3 has 16 residues. CDR3 nucleotides: TGTGCCAGCAGCGACACTAGCGGGGGCCTCACCGGGGAGCTGTTTTTT. The encoded protein is CASSDTSGGLTGELFF.

This sequence joins TRBV5-1 and TRBJ2-2; D may be TRBD2 (5 bases). Germline CDR1 reads SGHRS; CDR2 reads YFSETQ. V was pared by 4 bases and J by 6 bases, with 19 bases between. CDR3 size: 16 residues. The chain's CDR3 is CASSGLALTTPGELFF. The CDR3, as DNA: TGCGCCAGCAGCGGTCTAGCCTTAACGACTCCCGGGGAGCTGTTTTTT.

This clone showed up just once. The CDR3 protein is CASSFGQFYEQYF. The CDR3, as DNA: TGCGCCAGCAGCTTCGGTCAGTTCTACGAGCAGTACTTC. This chain links TRBV5-1 with TRBJ2-7; no firm D call. The germline V gene has CDR1 SGHRS and CDR2 YFSETQ. The CDR3 spans 13 residues. Deletions cut 2 bases from V and 3 bases from J, with 9 bases between.

The chain has TRBV18 and TRBJ1-1, with D unclear. Trimming took off 3 bases at V and 0 bases at J, with 2 bases between the two ends. CDR1 and CDR2 (germline): KGHSH, LQKENI. This CDR3 is built from 12 residues. In DNA form, the CDR3 reads TGTGCCAGCTCACCCATGAACACTGAAGCTTTCTTT. Translating it yields CASSPMNTEAFF.

The chain links TRBV5-1 to TRBJ1-2; D is undetermined. The V gene lost 5 bases and the J gene lost 4 bases, with 12 bases spanning the gap. CDR1 and CDR2 from the germline V gene are SGHRS and YFSETQ. The CDR3 loop spans 13 amino acids. The CDR3 loop reads CASRPTALYGYTF. The CDR3 nucleotides are TGCGCCAGCAGACCGACGGCTCTCTATGGCTACACCTTC.

In this sample, this clone turned up once. The chain has TRBV6-5 and TRBJ1-2; weak D call: TRBD1 (5 bases). The length of the CDR3 is 15 residues. Trimming removed 6 bases at V and 7 bases at J, with 21 bases between. Germline lookup yields CDR1 MNHEY and CDR2 SVGAGI. The CDR3 sequence: CASRELGLSSGGYTF. Here the CDR3 DNA reads TGTGCCAGCAGAGAATTGGGACTTTCCTCCGGTGGCTACACCTTC.

This clone showed up just once. The chain employs TRBV5-1 and TRBJ2-1; the D gene is possibly TRBD1 (5 bases). V lost 7 bases and J lost 2, with 13 bases in between. The CDR3 length is 14 residues. Germline V gives CDR1 SGHRS, CDR2 YFSETQ. CDR3 residues: CASSLQGTYNEQFF. CDR3 coding DNA: TGCGCCAGCTCCCTCCAGGGCACCTACAATGAGCAGTTCTTC.

J is TRBJ1-2 and V is TRBV28; D call uncertain. This CDR3 spans 12 amino acids. CDR1 and CDR2 (germline): MDHEN, SYDVKM. The V gene lost 8 bases and the J gene lost 6 bases, with 13 bases spanning the gap. In nucleotides, the CDR3 is TGTGCCAGCCTGAGGTTAGAAAATGGCTACACCTTC. Residues: CASLRLENGYTF.

The chain is built from TRBV2 and TRBJ1-2; D gene uncertain. CDR3 length equals 15 residues. The germline CDR1 and CDR2 sequences are SNHLY and FYNNEI. The V and J ends lost 6 bases and 5 bases respectively, with 19 bases between them. The CDR3 sequence: CASSSAFGSFYGYTF. The CDR3 nucleotides are TGTGCCAGCAGCTCTGCCTTTGGGAGTTTTTATGGCTACACCTTC.